This T cell receptor beta chain stems from a study of cytomegalovirus exposure and HLA in healthy donors. Overall study results and limits: Owing to their indistinguishability, certain V segments, notably TRBV6-2 and TRBV6-3, were excluded.

Worth noting for this clone: Its target is not known.

Though probably carrying unrecorded immune exposures, donors were nominally healthy at sampling. CDR3 length: 13 amino acids. Trimming stripped 10 bases from V and 2 bases from J, with 15 bases between. The germline gives CDR1 MDHEN, CDR2 SYDVKM. A multiplex PCR was run with 60 Vbeta primers and 13 Jbeta primers. This table comes from immunoSEQ multiplex PCR, and its TCRdb copy is limited to in-frame clones, with some not included. This sample has more than 150,000 clones, with 82% found just once. This clonotype was sampled from a man aged 35 to 55 in good health and CMV-seronegative. This chain uses TRBV28 with TRBJ2-7; TRBD1 is a possible D gene (7 bases). The sample was PBMCs. The DNA of the CDR3 is TGTGCCACCACAGGGGACTTCCCCTACGAGCAGTACTTC. Amino acids: CATTGDFPYEQYF.